This T cell receptor beta chain was recovered during a study of CD8 T cells in Susac syndrome. CDR1 is SQVTM and CDR2 is ANQGSEA in the germline V gene. The V and J ends lost 8 bases and 1 base respectively, with 14 bases between them. The CDR3 loop spans 13 amino acids. The patients who served as multiple sclerosis controls were treatment-naive and had stable or active relapsing-remitting disease that fulfilled the revised McDonald criteria. Bulk CD8+ and CD4+ cells came from magnetic negative isolation; CD8+ TEMRA by FACS. An input of roughly 0.5 to 1 ug of RNA was subjected to reverse transcription using random hexamers. Amplification of TCR beta CDR3 was carried out by immunoSEQ multiplex PCR, which covered 54 Vbeta and 13 Jbeta segments. TCRdb reprocessed the immunoSEQ multiplex PCR reads via MiXCR and lists one record per CDR3 protein. The sample shows some 100,000 distinct CDR3 sequences, approximately 93% of them seen only once.

Specimen: CD4+ T cells from PBMCs. J is TRBJ1-1 and V is TRBV29-1; TRBD1 might be the D (6 bases). The TCR was taken from a human donor with multiple sclerosis. The CDR3 region has the DNA TGCAGCTCTCTCTCGACAGGGAACACTGAAGCTTTCTTT. Encoded protein: CSSLSTGNTEAFF. Full variable domain (missing parts from reference TRBV29-1 and TRBJ1-1): SAVISQKPSRDICQRGTSLTIQCQVDSQVTMMFWYRQQPGQSLTLIATANQGSEATYESGFVIDKFPISRPNLTFSTLTVSNMSPEDSSIYLCSSLSTGNTEAFFGQGTRLTVV.